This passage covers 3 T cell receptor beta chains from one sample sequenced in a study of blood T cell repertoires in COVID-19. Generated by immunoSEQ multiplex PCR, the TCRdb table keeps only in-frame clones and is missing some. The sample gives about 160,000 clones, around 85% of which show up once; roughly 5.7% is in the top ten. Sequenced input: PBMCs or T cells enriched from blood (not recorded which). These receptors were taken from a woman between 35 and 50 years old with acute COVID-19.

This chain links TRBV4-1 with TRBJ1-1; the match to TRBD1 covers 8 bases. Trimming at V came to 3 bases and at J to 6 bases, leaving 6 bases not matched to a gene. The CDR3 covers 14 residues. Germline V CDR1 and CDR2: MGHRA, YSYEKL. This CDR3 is CASSQADRVAEAFF. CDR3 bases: TGCGCCAGCAGCCAGGCGGACAGGGTGGCTGAAGCTTTCTTT.

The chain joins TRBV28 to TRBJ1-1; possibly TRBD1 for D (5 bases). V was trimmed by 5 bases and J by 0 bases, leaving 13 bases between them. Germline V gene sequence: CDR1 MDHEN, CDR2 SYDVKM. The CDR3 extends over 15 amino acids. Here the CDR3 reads CASSKGGALNTEAFF. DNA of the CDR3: TGTGCCAGCAGTAAAGGAGGGGCCCTGAACACTGAAGCTTTCTTT.

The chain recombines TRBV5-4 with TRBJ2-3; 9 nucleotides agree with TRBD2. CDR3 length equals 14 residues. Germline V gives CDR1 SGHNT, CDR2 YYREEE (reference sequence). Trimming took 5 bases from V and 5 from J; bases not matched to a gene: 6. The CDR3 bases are TGTGCCAGCAGTCAGCGGGAGGTTGGAGATACGCAGTATTTT. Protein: CASSQREVGDTQYF. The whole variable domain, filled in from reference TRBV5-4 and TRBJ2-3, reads ETGVTQSPTHLIKTRGQQVTLRCSSQSGHNTVSWYQQALGQGPQFIFQYYREEENGRGNFPPRFSGLQFPNYSSELNVNALELDDSALYLCASSQREVGDTQYFGPGTRLTVL.